A single T cell receptor beta chain is shown here with its context. The antigen is unknown. This CDR3 contains 15 residues. Per the germline V gene, CDR1 is SGHAT and CDR2 is FQNNGV. The germline V and J ends were trimmed by 1 base and 8 bases, with 14 bases remaining between them. The data were obtained in a study of Ad26.COV2.S vaccination and SARS-CoV-2 variants. Overall study: Dosing was one shot or two shots 56 days apart.

Treatment in this sample: over 15 received Ad26.COV2.S at low or high dose, single or two shots; about 5 received placebo; per-sample allocation not given. Material that was analyzed had been drawn on day 63 after the first vaccine or placebo injection. A Boston adult aged 18-55 years was the donor. The assay was immunoSEQ multiplex PCR, and TCRdb's table has in-frame clones only and misses some. The repertoire holds 350,000 to 400,000 clones, about 88% seen once, with 3.5% in the top ten. Overall study results and limits: Estimates derived from TCR breadth and depth analyses may have underestimated total T cell responses. Vaccinated and placebo-treated recipients had similar non-spike TCR breadth.

The chain uses TRBV11-2 and TRBJ1-4, with D maybe TRBD1 (5 bases). The TCR was taken from a person between 18 and 59 years old who received the Ad26.COV2.S COVID-19 vaccine or a placebo. This material consisted of peripheral blood, taken in a trial of Ad26.COV2.S vaccine versus placebo. The CDR3: CASSLGGGPAEKLFF. The CDR3, as DNA: TGTGCCAGCAGCTTAGGGGGCGGGCCAGCGGAAAAACTGTTTTTT.